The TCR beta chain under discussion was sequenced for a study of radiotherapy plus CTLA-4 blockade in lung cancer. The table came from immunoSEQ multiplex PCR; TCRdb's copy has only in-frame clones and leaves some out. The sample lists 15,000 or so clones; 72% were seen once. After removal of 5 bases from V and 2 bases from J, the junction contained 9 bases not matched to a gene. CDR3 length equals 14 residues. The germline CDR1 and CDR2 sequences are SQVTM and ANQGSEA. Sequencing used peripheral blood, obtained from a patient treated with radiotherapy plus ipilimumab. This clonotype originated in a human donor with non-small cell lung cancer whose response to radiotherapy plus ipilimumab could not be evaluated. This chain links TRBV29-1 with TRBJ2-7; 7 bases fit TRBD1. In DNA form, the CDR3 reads TGCAGCGTTATCAGCAGGGGGTGGGCCTACGAGCAGTACTTC. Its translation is CSVISRGWAYEQYF.